Ten or more counts support the clone carrying this T cell receptor beta chain. Its antigen is undetermined. From RNA transcripts, TCR beta CDR3 regions were amplified. Initially, a first-round RT-PCR of the TCR CDR3 employed the HTBI primer set. A single record per CDR3 protein comes from TCRdb applying MiXCR to the multiplex PCR reads. Of hundreds of thousands of distinct CDR3 sequences in the sample, 14% to 15% were seen once. This CDR3 spans 15 amino acids. Germline loops: CDR1 MNHEY, CDR2 SVGEGT. Trimming shortened V by 0 bases and J by 2 bases, and 11 bases separated the two germline ends. This entry is derived from a study of T cells in Graves' hyperthyroidism and ophthalmopathy. Across the study: Peripheral blood was drawn at first diagnosis, prior to all treatment. Study conclusions and caveats: Most clonotypes expanded in thyroid above 0.001 were likewise present in blood.

Clinical Activity Scores of at least 3, NOSPECS grades of at least 4 and durations under 3 months characterized ophthalmopathy patients. The authors obtained PBMCs from around 10 ml of fresh peripheral blood. Input material: blood. This TCR came from a woman aged 40 to 50 with Graves' ophthalmopathy. The rearrangement links TRBV6-2 or TRBV6-3 to TRBJ2-7; tentative D call: TRBD1 (5 bases). CDR3 in amino acids: CASSYSSQGTYEQYF. DNA for the CDR3: TGTGCCAGCAGTTACTCGAGTCAGGGAACCTACGAGCAGTACTTC.